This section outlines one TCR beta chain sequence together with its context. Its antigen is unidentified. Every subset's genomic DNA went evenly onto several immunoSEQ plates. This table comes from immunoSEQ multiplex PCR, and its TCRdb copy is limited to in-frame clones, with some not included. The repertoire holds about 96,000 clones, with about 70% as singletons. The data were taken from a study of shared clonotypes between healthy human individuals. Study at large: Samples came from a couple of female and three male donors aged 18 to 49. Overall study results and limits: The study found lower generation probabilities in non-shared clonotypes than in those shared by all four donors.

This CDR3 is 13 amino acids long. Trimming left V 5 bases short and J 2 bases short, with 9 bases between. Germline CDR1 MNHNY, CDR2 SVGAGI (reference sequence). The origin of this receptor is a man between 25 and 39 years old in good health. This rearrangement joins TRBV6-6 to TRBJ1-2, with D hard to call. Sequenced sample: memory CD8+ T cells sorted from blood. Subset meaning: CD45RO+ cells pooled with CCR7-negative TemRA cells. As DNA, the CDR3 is TGTGCCAGCAGTCTGGTGGCCAACTATGGCTACACCTTC. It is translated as CASSLVANYGYTF.